The T cell receptor (beta chain) described here comes from a study of T cell repertoires in ileal Crohn's disease. Time point here: neoterminal ileum biopsy at postoperative endoscopy, about 6 months after surgery. TCRdb's copy holds only in-frame clones and misses some; the assay was immunoSEQ multiplex PCR. The table includes 13,000 or so clones, 70% to 90% detected once. This CDR3 has 15 amino acids. Germline CDR1 reads SGHAT; CDR2 reads FQNNGV. In the case of this clone: The junction departs from germline at one end; a sequencing error may be responsible.

The sequence came from an adult with Crohn's disease. The genes are TRBV11-2 and TRBJ2-7; D is unresolved. Sequenced sample: ileal tissue. CDR3 in DNA: TGTGCCAGCAGCAACATTGGGCTACCGTCCTCCGAGCAGTACTTC. The encoded protein is CASSNIGLPSSEQYF.